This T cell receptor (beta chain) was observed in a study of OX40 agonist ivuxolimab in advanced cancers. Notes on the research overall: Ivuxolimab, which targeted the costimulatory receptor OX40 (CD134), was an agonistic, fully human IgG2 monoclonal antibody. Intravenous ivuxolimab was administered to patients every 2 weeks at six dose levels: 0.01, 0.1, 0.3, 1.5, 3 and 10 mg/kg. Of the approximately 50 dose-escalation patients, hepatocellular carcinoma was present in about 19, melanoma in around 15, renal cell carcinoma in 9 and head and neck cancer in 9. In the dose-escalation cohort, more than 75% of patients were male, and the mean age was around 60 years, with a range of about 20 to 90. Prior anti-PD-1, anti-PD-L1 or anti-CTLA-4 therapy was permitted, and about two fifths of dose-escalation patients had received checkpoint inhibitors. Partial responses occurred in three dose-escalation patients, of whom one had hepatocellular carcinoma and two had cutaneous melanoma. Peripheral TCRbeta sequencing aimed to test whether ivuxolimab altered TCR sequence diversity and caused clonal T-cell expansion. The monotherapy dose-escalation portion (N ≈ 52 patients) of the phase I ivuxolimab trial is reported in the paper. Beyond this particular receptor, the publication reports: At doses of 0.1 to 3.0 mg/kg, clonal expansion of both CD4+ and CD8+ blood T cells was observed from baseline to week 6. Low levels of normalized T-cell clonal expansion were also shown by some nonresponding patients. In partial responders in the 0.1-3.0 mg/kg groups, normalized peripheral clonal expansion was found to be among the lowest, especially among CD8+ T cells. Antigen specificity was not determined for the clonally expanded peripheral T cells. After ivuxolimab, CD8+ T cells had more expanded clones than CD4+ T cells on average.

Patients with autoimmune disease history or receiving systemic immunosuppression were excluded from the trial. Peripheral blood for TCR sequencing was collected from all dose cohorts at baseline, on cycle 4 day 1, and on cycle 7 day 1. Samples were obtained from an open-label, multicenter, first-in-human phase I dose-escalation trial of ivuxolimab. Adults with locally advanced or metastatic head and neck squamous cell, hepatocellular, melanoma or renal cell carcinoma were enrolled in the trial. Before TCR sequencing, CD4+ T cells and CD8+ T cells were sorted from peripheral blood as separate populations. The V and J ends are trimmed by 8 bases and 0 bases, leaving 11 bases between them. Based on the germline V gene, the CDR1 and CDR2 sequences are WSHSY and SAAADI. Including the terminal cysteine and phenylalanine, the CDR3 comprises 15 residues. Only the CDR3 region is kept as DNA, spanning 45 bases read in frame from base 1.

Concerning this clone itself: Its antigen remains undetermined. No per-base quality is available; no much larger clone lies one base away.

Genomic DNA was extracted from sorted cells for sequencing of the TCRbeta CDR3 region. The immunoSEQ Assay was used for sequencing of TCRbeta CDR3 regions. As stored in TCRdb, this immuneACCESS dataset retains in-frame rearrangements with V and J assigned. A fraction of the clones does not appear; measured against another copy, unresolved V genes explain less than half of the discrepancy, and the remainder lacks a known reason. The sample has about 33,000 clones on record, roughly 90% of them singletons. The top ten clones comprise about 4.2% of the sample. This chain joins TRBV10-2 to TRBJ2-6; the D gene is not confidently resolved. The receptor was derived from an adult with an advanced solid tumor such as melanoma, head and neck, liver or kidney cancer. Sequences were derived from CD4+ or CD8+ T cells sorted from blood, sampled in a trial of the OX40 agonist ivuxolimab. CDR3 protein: CASGSGSSGANVLTF. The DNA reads TGCGCCAGCGGTTCAGGATCCTCTGGGGCCAACGTCCTGACTTTC.